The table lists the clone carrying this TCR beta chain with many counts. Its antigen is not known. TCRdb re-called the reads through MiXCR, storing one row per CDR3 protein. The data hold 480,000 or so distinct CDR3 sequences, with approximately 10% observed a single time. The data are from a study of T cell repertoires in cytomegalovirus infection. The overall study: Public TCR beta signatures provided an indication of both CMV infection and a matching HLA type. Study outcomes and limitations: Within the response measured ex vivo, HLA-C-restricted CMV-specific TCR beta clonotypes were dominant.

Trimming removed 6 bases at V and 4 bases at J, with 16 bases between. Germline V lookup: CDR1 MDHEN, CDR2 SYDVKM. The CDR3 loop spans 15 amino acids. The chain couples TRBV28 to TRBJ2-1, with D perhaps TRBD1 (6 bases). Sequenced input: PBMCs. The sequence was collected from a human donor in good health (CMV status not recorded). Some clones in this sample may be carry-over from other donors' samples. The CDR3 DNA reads TGTGCCAGCAGCCTCGACAGGATCAAATACAATGAGCAGTTCTTC. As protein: CASSLDRIKYNEQFF.